The 13 T cell receptor beta chains listed next were all sequenced from one sample in a study of blood T cell repertoires in COVID-19. The data were produced by immunoSEQ multiplex PCR, yet TCRdb's version contains in-frame clones alone and is incomplete. The top ten clones hold 1.5% to 2% of a sample with about 320,000 clones, less than 85% of them seen once. The specimen was PBMCs or T cells enriched from blood (not recorded which). Receptors originate from a woman aged 25-40 years who had been exposed to COVID-19.

The rearrangement joins TRBV5-4 to TRBJ1-1; D perhaps matches TRBD1 (6 bases). The CDR3 runs to 12 residues. V lost 1 base, J lost 11 bases, and 12 bases lay in between. CDR1 and CDR2 from the germline V gene are SGHNT and YYREEE (reference sequence). This CDR3 is CASSLWQGTAFF. The CDR3 coding sequence is TGTGCCAGCAGCTTGTGGCAGGGGACGGCTTTCTTT.

V gene TRBV25-1 combines with J gene TRBJ1-1; no clear D gene. CDR1 is MGHDK, CDR2 SYGVNS, per germline. The V gene lost 4 bases and the J gene lost 1 base, with 13 bases spanning the gap. There are 15 residues in the CDR3. The CDR3 here is CASSVFGRRNTEAFF. CDR3 DNA sequence: TGTGCCAGCAGTGTTTTTGGCAGGCGGAACACTGAAGCTTTCTTT.

V and J are TRBV28 and TRBJ1-3; 9 bases agree with TRBD1. The CDR3 runs 15 residues. Germline CDR1 is MDHEN and CDR2 is SYDVKM. V shed 6 bases, J shed 4 bases, and the junction held 7 bases outside the gene matches. Written as DNA, the CDR3 is TGTGCCAGCAGACGACAGGGGGGTTCAGGAAACACCATATATTTT. Its translation: CASRRQGGSGNTIYF.

This clone has a handful of counts. This chain's CDR3 is CASSLAGGQYEQYF. The CDR3 DNA reads TGTGCCAGCAGCTTAGCCGGGGGGCAATACGAGCAGTACTTC. V and J are TRBV11-3 and TRBJ2-7; D is possibly TRBD2 (7 bases). With 1 base removed from V and 4 bases from J, the gap between germline ends came to 11 bases. Germline values: CDR1 SGHNT, CDR2 YENEEA. The CDR3 covers 14 residues.

The gene calls are TRBV14 and TRBJ1-1, with 9 bases matching TRBD1. Germline CDR1 is SGHDN and CDR2 is FVKESK. V shed 4 bases, J shed 6 bases, and the junction held 9 bases outside the gene matches. The CDR3 loop spans 15 amino acids. The DNA of the CDR3 is TGTGCCAGCAGCCTCTGGGACAGGGTCGTCTCTGAAGCTTTCTTT. Protein sequence: CASSLWDRVVSEAFF.

This chain joins TRBV3-1 (or the pseudogene TRBV3-2) and TRBJ2-3, with TRBD2 matching 15 bases. After removal of 1 base from V and 5 bases from J, the junction contained 10 bases not matched to a gene. Germline CDR1 reads LGHDT; CDR2 reads YNNKEL (reference sequence). The CDR3 has 19 residues. Here the CDR3 reads CASSQGGGLAGGPGDTQYF. In DNA form, the CDR3 reads TGTGCCAGCAGCCAAGGAGGAGGACTAGCGGGGGGGCCTGGAGATACGCAGTATTTT.

The chain carries TRBV11-2 and TRBJ2-3; 8 nucleotides align to TRBD1. Unmatched junction bases numbered 12, after V lost 2 bases and J lost 5 bases. CDR1 is SGHAT, CDR2 FQNNGV, per germline. The CDR3 has 17 residues. CDR3 nucleotides: TGTGCCAGCAGCTTAAGGGCGGGCAGGGGGCACGTAGATACGCAGTATTTT. This gives the protein CASSLRAGRGHVDTQYF.

This clone occurred a few times. V gene TRBV5-6 combines with J gene TRBJ2-1, with D unresolved. V was clipped by 4 bases and J by 6 bases, with 8 bases between them. The germline V gene has CDR1 SGHDT and CDR2 YYEEEE. This CDR3 has 12 amino acids. The CDR3 protein is CASSIYSNEQFF. The CDR3 DNA follows: TGTGCCAGCAGCATTTATAGCAATGAGCAGTTCTTC.

This sequence joins TRBV10-2 and TRBJ2-5; 7 bases are a match to TRBD2. The V and J ends lost 0 bases and 5 bases, in that order; junction bases with no gene match: 6. Germline-derived CDR1 and CDR2 are WSHSY and SAAADI. This CDR3 spans 15 amino acids. For the CDR3, the DNA is TGCGCCAGCAGTGAGTCGGCGCTAGCGGCGGAGACCCAGTACTTC. It specifies CASSESALAAETQYF.

The chain recombines TRBV9 with TRBJ2-6, with D possibly matching TRBD1 (6 bases). V gave up 3 bases and J gave up 0 bases, with 7 bases separating them. The CDR3 sequence is 15 residues long. From germline, CDR1 is SGDLS and CDR2 YYNGEE. The chain's CDR3 is CASSGTDSGANVLTF. The CDR3 region has the DNA TGTGCCAGCAGCGGGACAGACTCTGGGGCCAACGTCCTGACTTTC.

Here the CDR3 DNA reads TGTGCCAGCAGTGAGACGGGACAGAGCTCCTACGAGCAGTACTTC. Encoded protein: CASSETGQSSYEQYF. This sequence joins TRBV2 and TRBJ2-7, with TRBD1 identical over 7 bases. Germline lookup yields CDR1 SNHLY and CDR2 FYNNEI. J gave up 0 bases and V 3 bases, and 5 bases lay outside the gene matches. CDR3 length: 15 amino acids.

This clone was recorded many times. V and J are TRBV4-2 and TRBJ1-2, with TRBD1 matching 10 bases. The germline V gene has CDR1 LGHNA and CDR2 YNFKEQ. The V gene end was trimmed by 0 bases and the J gene end by 0 bases; junction bases not matched to a gene: 7. The CDR3 sequence is 18 residues long. The CDR3 DNA sequence: TGTGCCAGCAGCCAAGATAGACAGGGGGCCTTGGCTAACTATGGCTACACCTTC. Amino acids: CASSQDRQGALANYGYTF.

The genes are TRBV10-2 and TRBJ2-5, with 16 bases aligning to TRBD2. CDR1 is WSHSY, CDR2 SAAADI, per germline. The CDR3 has 17 amino acids. V trimming: 3 bases; J trimming: 5 bases; junction bases outside the gene matches: 6. Here the CDR3 reads CASSEVGLAGGRETQYF. The CDR3 region has the DNA TGCGCCAGCAGTGAAGTGGGACTAGCGGGGGGGAGGGAGACCCAGTACTTC.